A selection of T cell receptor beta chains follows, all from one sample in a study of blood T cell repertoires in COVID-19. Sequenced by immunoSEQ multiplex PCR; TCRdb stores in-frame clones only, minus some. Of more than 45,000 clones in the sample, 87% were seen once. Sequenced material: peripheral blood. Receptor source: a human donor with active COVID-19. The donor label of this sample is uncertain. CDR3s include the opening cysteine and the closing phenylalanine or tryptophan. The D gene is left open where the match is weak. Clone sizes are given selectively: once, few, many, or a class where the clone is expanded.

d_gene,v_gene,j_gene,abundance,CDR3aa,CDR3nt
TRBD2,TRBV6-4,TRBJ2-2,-,CASSDTGLAGDKNTGELFF,TGTGCCAGCAGTGACACGGGACTAGCGGGGGATAAGAACACCGGGGAGCTGTTTTTT
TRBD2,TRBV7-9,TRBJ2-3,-,CASSPGAAGGTDTQYF,TGTGCCAGCAGCCCCGGTGCTGCGGGGGGCACAGATACGCAGTATTTT
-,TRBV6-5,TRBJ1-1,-,CASSYQTGMNTEAFF,TGTGCCAGCAGTTACCAGACAGGAATGAACACTGAAGCTTTCTTT
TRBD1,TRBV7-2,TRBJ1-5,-,CASSPQDRGLSNQPQHF,TGTGCCAGCAGCCCGCAGGACAGGGGGCTGAGCAATCAGCCCCAGCATTTT
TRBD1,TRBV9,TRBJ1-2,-,CASSAPGTGNGYTF,TGTGCCAGCAGCGCCCCCGGGACAGGGAATGGCTACACCTTC
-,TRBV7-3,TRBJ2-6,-,CASSVQGTGANVLTF,TGTGCCAGCAGCGTACAGGGAACTGGGGCCAACGTCCTGACTTTC
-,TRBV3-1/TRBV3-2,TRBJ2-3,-,CASSPWNGGADTQYF,TGTGCCAGCTCCCCCTGGAACGGGGGTGCGGATACGCAGTATTTT
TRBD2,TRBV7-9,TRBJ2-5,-,CASSFPIAGPQETQYF,TGTGCCAGCAGCTTTCCTATAGCGGGACCGCAAGAGACCCAGTACTTC
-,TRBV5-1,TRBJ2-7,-,CASSLKFEGGRYEQYF,TGCGCCAGCAGCTTGAAGTTTGAGGGGGGGCGGTACGAGCAGTACTTC
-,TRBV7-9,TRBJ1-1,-,CASSLGGTGFTEAFF,TGTGCCAGCAGCTTAGGCGGTACAGGGTTCACTGAAGCTTTCTTT
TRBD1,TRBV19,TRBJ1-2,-,CASSPGGPYGYTF,TGTGCCAGTAGTCCAGGGGGCCCCTATGGCTACACCTTC
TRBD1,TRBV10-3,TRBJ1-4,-,CAIRGTGREKLFF,TGTGCCATCAGGGGGACAGGCCGGGAAAAACTGTTTTTT
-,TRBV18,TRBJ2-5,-,CASSPTGFNQETQYF,TGTGCCAGCTCACCAACAGGTTTTAACCAAGAGACCCAGTACTTC
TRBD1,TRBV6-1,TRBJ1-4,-,CASSEQGQGGEKLFF,TGTGCCAGCAGTGAACAGGGACAGGGCGGGGAAAAACTGTTTTTT
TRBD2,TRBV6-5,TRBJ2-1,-,CASKPGGASYNEQFF,TGTGCCAGCAAACCCGGGGGGGCCTCCTACAATGAGCAGTTCTTC
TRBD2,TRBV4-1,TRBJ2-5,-,CASSQGLKQETQYF,TGCGCCAGCAGCCAGGGACTAAAGCAAGAGACCCAGTACTTC
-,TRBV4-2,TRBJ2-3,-,CASSQPGGLNTQYF,TGTGCCAGCAGCCAGCCGGGGGGCCTAAATACGCAGTATTTT
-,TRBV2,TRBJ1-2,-,CASGGGGYGYTF,TGTGCCAGCGGGGGAGGGGGCTATGGCTACACCTTC
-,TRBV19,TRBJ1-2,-,CASRKQYGYTF,TGTGCCAGTCGTAAACAGTATGGCTACACCTTC
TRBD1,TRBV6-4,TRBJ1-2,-,CASSDSQGVYTF,TGTGCCAGCAGTGACTCGCAGGGGGTCTACACCTTC
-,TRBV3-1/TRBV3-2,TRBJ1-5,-,CASSQDPGANQPQHF,TGTGCCAGCAGCCAAGATCCAGGTGCCAATCAGCCCCAGCATTTT
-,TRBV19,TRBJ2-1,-,CASSWSQGKSYEQFF,TGTGCCAGTAGTTGGTCCCAGGGAAAGTCCTATGAGCAGTTCTTC
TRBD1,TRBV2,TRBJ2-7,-,CASSPGQGTYEQYF,TGTGCCAGCAGTCCCGGACAGGGTACCTACGAGCAGTACTTC
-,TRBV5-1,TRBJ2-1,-,CASSLTLGLFANEQFF,TGCGCCAGCAGCCTGACTTTGGGTCTTTTCGCCAATGAGCAGTTCTTC
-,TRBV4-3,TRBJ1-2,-,CASSQDIQGLYTF,TGCGCCAGCAGCCAAGATATACAGGGCCTCTACACCTTC
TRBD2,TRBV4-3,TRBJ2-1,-,CASSQQLAGGRNEQFF,TGCGCCAGCAGCCAACAACTAGCGGGGGGGCGCAATGAGCAGTTCTTC
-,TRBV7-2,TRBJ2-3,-,CASSSQFADTQYF,TGTGCCAGCAGCTCACAGTTCGCAGATACGCAGTATTTT
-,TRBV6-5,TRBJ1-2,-,CASRPYGVNYGYTF,TGTGCCAGCAGACCCTACGGGGTTAACTATGGCTACACCTTC
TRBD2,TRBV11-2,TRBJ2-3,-,CASSLLAGGPDTQYF,TGTGCCAGCAGCCTACTAGCGGGGGGGCCAGATACGCAGTATTTT
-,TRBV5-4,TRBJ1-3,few,CASSLGGPALSGNTIYF,TGTGCCAGCAGCTTGGGCGGGCCCGCTCTCTCTGGAAACACCATATATTTT
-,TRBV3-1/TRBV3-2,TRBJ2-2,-,CASSQTRTGELFF,TGTGCCAGCAGCCAGACTAGGACCGGGGAGCTGTTTTTT
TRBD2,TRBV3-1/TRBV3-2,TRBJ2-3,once,CASSQTSGGTDTQYF,TGTGCCAGCAGCCAAACTAGCGGGGGCACAGATACGCAGTATTTT
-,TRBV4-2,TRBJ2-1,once,CASSHPSNEQFF,TGTGCCAGCAGCCACCCTAGCAATGAGCAGTTCTTC
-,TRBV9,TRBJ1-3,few,CASSSRGGETGNTIYF,TGTGCCAGCAGCTCCCGCGGAGGGGAAACTGGAAACACCATATATTTT
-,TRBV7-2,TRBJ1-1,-,CASKMNRNTEAFF,TGTGCCAGCAAAATGAACAGAAACACTGAAGCTTTCTTT
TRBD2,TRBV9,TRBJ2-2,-,CASSVRSGGAGELFF,TGTGCCAGCAGCGTAAGAAGCGGGGGGGCCGGGGAGCTGTTTTTT
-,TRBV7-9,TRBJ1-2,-,CASSKTGLLGYTF,TGTGCCAGCAGCAAAACAGGGCTGCTTGGCTACACCTTC
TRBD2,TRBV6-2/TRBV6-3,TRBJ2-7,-,CASSSRTSGTSYEQYF,TGTGCCAGCAGTTCCAGGACTAGCGGGACCTCCTACGAGCAGTACTTC
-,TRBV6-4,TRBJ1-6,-,CASSVEGGGSPLHF,TGTGCCAGCAGTGTTGAGGGAGGTGGTTCACCCCTCCACTTT
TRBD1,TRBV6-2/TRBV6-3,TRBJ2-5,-,CASSTDREQETQYF,TGTGCCAGCAGTACCGACAGGGAACAAGAGACCCAGTACTTC
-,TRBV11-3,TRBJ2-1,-,CASSLGRGRGEQFF,TGTGCCAGCAGCTTAGGAAGGGGTAGAGGTGAGCAGTTCTTC
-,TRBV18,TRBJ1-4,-,CASSPNQGGNEKLFF,TGTGCCAGCTCACCAAATCAGGGAGGAAATGAAAAACTGTTTTTT
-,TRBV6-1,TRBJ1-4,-,CASSEVGVVNEKLFF,TGTGCCAGCAGTGAAGTGGGCGTAGTAAATGAAAAACTGTTTTTT
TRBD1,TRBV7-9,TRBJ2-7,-,CASSEQGAEGYEQYF,TGTGCCAGCAGCGAACAGGGGGCCGAGGGCTACGAGCAGTACTTC
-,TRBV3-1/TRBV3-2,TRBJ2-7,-,CASSRGPYEQYF,TGTGCCAGCAGCCGCGGCCCCTACGAGCAGTACTTC
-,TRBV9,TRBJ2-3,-,CASSVATTDTQYF,TGTGCCAGCAGCGTAGCTACCACAGATACGCAGTATTTT
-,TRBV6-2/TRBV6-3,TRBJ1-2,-,CASSPSDSHYGYTF,TGTGCCAGCAGCCCCTCCGACAGTCACTATGGCTACACCTTC
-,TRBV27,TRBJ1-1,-,CASSLAGDREAFF,TGTGCCAGCAGTTTGGCGGGAGATCGGGAAGCTTTCTTT
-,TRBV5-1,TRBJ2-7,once,CASRITQTTYEQYF,TGCGCCAGCAGGATAACTCAAACCACCTACGAGCAGTACTTC
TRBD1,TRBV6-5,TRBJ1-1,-,CASSYFTGVGTEAFF,TGTGCCAGCAGTTACTTCACAGGGGTCGGCACTGAAGCTTTCTTT
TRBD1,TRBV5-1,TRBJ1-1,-,CASSLGTGDQAFF,TGCGCCAGCAGCTTGGGTACAGGGGACCAAGCTTTCTTT